This T cell receptor (beta chain) derives from a study of T cell changes during pregnancy in multiple sclerosis. TCRdb's table, derived via immunoSEQ multiplex PCR, lists solely in-frame clones and lacks some. The table lists 100,000 or so clones, 85% to 95% of them singletons. The length of the CDR3 is 17 residues. Germline V gene sequence: CDR1 SGHNT, CDR2 YYREEE (reference sequence). Trimming cost V 0 bases and J 0 bases; bases outside gene matches: 6. The receptor was isolated from a female donor with multiple sclerosis, enrolled in a pregnancy study. This sample comprised peripheral blood, obtained in the first trimester of pregnancy. The chain has TRBV5-4 and TRBJ2-5; 9 nucleotides align to TRBD2. The CDR3 bases are TGTGCCAGCAGCTTGGCGGGGCTAGCGGGGTACCAAGAGACCCAGTACTTC. Translating gives CASSLAGLAGYQETQYF.